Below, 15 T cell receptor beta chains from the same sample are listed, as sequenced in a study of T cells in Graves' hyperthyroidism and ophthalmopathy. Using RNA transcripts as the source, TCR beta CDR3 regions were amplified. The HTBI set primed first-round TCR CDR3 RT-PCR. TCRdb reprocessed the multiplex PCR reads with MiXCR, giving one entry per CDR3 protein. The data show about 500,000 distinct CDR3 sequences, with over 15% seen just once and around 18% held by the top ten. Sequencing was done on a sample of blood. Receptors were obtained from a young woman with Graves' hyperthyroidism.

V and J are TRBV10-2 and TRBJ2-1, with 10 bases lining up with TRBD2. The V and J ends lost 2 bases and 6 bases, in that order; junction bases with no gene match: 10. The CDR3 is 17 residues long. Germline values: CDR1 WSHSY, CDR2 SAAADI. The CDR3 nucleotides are TGCGCCAGCAGTGAGGCTAGCGGGAGAGTCTGGGCCAATGAGCAGTTCTTC. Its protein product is CASSEASGRVWANEQFF.

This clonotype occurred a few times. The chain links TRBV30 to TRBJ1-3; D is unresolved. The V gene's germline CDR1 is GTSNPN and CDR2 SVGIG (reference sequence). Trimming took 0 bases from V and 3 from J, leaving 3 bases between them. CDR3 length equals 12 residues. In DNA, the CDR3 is TGTGCCTGGAGTGTACATGGAAACACCATATATTTT. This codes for CAWSVHGNTIYF.

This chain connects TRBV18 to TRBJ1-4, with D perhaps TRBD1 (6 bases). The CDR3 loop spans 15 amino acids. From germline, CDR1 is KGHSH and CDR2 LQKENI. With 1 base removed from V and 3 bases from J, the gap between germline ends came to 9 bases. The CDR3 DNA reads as TGTGCCAGCTCACCACTGGGGACACCTAATGAAAAACTGTTTTTT. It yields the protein CASSPLGTPNEKLFF. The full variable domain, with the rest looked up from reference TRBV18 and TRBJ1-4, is NAGVMQNPRHLVRRRGQEARLRCSPMKGHSHVYWYRQLPEEGLKFMVYLQKENIIDESGMPKERFSAEFPKEGPSILRIQQVVRGDSAAYFCASSPLGTPNEKLFFGSGTQLSVL.

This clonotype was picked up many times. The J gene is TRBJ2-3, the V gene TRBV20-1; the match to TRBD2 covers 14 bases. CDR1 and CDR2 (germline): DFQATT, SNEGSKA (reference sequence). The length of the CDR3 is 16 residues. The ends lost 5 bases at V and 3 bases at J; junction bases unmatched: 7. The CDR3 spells CSASGLAGGITDTQYF. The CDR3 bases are TGCAGTGCTTCCGGACTAGCGGGGGGCATAACAGATACGCAGTATTTT.

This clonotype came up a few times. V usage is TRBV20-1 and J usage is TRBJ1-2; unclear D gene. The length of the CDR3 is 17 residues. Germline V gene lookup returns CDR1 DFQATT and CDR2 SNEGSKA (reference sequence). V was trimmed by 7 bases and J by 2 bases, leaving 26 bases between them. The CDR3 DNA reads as TGCAGTGTGGCTTGGTCCAGAGAGACCACTAACAACTATGGCTACACCTTC. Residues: CSVAWSRETTNNYGYTF.

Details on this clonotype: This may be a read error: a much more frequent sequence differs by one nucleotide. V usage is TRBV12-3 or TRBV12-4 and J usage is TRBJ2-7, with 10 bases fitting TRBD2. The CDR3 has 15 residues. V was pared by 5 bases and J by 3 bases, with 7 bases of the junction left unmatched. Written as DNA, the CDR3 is TGTGCCAGCAGTCCAAGCGGGGGGGACTTCTACGAGCAGTACTTC. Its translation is CASSPSGGDFYEQYF.

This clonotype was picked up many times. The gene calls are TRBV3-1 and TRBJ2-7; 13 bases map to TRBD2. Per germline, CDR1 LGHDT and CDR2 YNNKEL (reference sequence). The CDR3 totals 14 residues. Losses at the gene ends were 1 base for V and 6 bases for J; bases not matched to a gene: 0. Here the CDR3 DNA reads TGTGCCAGCAGCCAAGGACTAGCGGGGGGCGAGCAGTACTTC. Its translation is CASSQGLAGGEQYF.

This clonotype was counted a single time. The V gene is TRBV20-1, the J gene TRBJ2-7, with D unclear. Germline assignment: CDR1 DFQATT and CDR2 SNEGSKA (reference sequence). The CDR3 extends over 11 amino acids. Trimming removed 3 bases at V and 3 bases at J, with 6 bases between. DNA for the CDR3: TGCAGTGCTAGTCCCCTCTACGAGCAGTACTTC. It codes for CSASPLYEQYF.

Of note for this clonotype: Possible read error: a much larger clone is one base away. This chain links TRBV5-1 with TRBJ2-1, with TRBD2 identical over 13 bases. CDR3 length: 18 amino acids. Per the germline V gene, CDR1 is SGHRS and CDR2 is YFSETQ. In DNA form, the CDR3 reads TGCGCCAGCAGCTTGGGACTAGCGGGAGGCCTAAGTGGAAATGAGCAGTCCTTC. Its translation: CASSLGLAGGLSGNEQSF.

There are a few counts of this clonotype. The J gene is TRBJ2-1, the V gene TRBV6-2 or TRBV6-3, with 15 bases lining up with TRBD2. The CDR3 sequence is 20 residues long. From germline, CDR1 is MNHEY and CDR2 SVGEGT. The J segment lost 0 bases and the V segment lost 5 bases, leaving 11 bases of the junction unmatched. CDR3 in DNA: TGTGCCAGCAGTGACCCCTGGACTAGCGGGGGGGCCTCCTCCTACAATGAGCAGTTCTTC. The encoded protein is CASSDPWTSGGASSYNEQFF.

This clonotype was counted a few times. This chain's CDR3 is CASSEALPGGSRESPLHF. In nucleotides, the CDR3 is TGTGCCAGCAGTGAAGCCTTACCAGGGGGCTCGAGGGAGTCACCCCTCCACTTT. The chain links TRBV6-1 to TRBJ1-6; 8 nucleotides align to TRBD1. The CDR3 consists of 18 residues. J gave up 10 bases and V 0 bases, and 14 bases lay outside the gene matches. CDR1 and CDR2 (germline): MNHNS, SASEGT.

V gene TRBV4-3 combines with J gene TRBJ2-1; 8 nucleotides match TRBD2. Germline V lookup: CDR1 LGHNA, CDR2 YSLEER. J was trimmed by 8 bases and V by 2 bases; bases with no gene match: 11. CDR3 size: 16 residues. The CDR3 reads CASSQPRTSNWDEQFF. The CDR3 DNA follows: TGCGCCAGCAGCCAACCCCGGACTAGCAATTGGGATGAGCAGTTCTTC.

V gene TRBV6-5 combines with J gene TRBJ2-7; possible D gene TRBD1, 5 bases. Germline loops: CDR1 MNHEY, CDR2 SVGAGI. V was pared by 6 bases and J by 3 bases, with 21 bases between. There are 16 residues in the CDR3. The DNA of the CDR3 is TGTGCCAGCAGCTACGAGCTCTACAGGCATAACTACGAGCAGTACTTC. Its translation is CASSYELYRHNYEQYF.

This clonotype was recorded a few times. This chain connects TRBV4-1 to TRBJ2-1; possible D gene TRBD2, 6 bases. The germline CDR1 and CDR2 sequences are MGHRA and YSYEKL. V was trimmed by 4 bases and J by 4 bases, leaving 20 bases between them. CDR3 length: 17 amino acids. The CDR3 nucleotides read TGCGCCAGCAGCCCTAGATCCGCGGGACGCAGATACAATGAGCAGTTCTTC. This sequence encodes CASSPRSAGRRYNEQFF.

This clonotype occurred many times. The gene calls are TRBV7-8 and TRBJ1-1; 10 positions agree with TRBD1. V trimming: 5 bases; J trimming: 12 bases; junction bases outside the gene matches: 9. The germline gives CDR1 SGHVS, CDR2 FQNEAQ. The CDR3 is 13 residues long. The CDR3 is CASSIPGQGKSFF. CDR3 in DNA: TGTGCCAGCAGCATTCCGGGACAGGGGAAATCTTTCTTT. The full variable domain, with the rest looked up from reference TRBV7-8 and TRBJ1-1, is GAGVSQSPRYKVAKRGQDVALRCDPISGHVSLFWYQQALGQGPEFLTYFQNEAQLDKSGLPSDRFFAERPEGSVSTLKIQRTQQEDSAVYLCASSIPGQGKSFFGQGTRLTVV.